The present T cell receptor beta chain was sequenced within a study of blood T cell repertoires in COVID-19. About the research overall: The United States, Italy and Spain were the sources of the acute and convalescent COVID-19 samples. T cells, B-cell-depleted T cells, or PBMCs supplied cDNA or gDNA.

This CDR3 contains 15 residues. V lost 6 bases to trimming and J lost 4 bases, with 18 bases between them. Germline lookup yields CDR1 MNHEY and CDR2 SMNVEV (reference sequence). In the source study's methods: Estimated nucleated cell counts came from reference gene primer amplification. TCRdb keeps only in-frame clones here, not all; method: immunoSEQ multiplex PCR. The DNA gave D and trimming, while V, J and clone size come from that table. Of roughly 200,000 clones in the sample, almost 90% were seen once. This rearrangement joins TRBV27 to TRBJ1-1, with a tentative D call TRBD1 (5 bases). Material: peripheral blood. This sequence originates from a middle-aged man with acute or convalescent COVID-19. CDR3 region: CASRTPGQGSTEAFF. The CDR3 DNA is TGTGCCAGCAGGACCCCTGGCCAGGGCAGCACTGAAGCTTTCTTT.